Each of the 32 T cell receptor beta chains below was sequenced from the same sample in a study of blood T cells in healthy people across ages. Using a J-beta primer mix together with a sample-barcoded 5' primer, a second PCR was run for about 6 to 11 cycles. MiXCR, run by TCRdb on the 5' RACE reads, gives a single entry per CDR3 protein. The sample has about 720,000 distinct CDR3 sequences; approximately 22% are singletons. The sequencing sample was made of blood. The receptors here all came from a man aged 65 to 79 in good health.

V and J are TRBV7-8 and TRBJ1-2; possible D gene TRBD1, 5 bases. CDR1 is SGHVS, CDR2 FQNEAQ, per germline. V gave up 4 bases and J gave up 8 bases, with 20 bases separating them. CDR3 length: 15 amino acids. CDR3 sequence (DNA): TGTGCCAGCAGCTCCCCCACTTTGGGGCCAGCAGGCTACACCTTC. It encodes CASSSPTLGPAGYTF. Drawing the rest from reference TRBV7-8 and TRBJ1-2, the complete variable domain is GAGVSQSPRYKVAKRGQDVALRCDPISGHVSLFWYQQALGQGPEFLTYFQNEAQLDKSGLPSDRFFAERPEGSVSTLKIQRTQQEDSAVYLCASSSPTLGPAGYTFGSGTRLTVV.

This clonotype was seen a few times. This rearrangement joins TRBV7-2 to TRBJ2-5, with 7 bases identical to TRBD2. The CDR3 contains 14 residues. The germline gives CDR1 SGHTA, CDR2 FQGNSA. With V trimmed by 3 bases and J by 1 base, 2 bases remained unmatched. CDR3 region: CASSFRGVQETQYF. CDR3 DNA sequence: TGTGCCAGCAGCTTTCGGGGGGTCCAAGAGACCCAGTACTTC.

The V and J genes are TRBV6-2 or TRBV6-3 and TRBJ2-3; 9 positions agree with TRBD2. The V gene's germline CDR1 is MNHEY and CDR2 SVGEGT. The CDR3 sequence is 16 residues long. Trimming at V came to 6 bases and at J to 4 bases, leaving 11 bases not matched to a gene. This CDR3 reads CASSLSPSGVPDTQYF. CDR3 DNA: TGTGCCAGCAGCCTAAGCCCTAGCGGGGTCCCAGATACGCAGTATTTT.

This clonotype has just a few counts. The V and J genes are TRBV4-1 and TRBJ1-1; D remains unclear. From germline, CDR1 is MGHRA and CDR2 YSYEKL. The CDR3 is 14 amino acids. V gave up 1 base and J gave up 11 bases, with 17 bases separating them. The CDR3 is CASSQAAGIFEAFF. The CDR3 coding sequence is TGCGCCAGCAGCCAAGCAGCCGGAATCTTTGAGGCTTTCTTT.

Only a few counts were recorded for this clonotype. The chain carries TRBV2 and TRBJ2-6; no firm D call. CDR1 and CDR2 from the germline V gene are SNHLY and FYNNEI. The CDR3 covers 15 residues. V lost 4 bases to trimming and J lost 0 bases, with 7 bases between them. The CDR3 here is CASSALGSGANVLTF. Written as DNA, the CDR3 is TGTGCCAGCAGTGCCCTGGGCTCTGGGGCCAACGTCCTGACTTTC.

This clonotype was seen a few times. No conserved phenylalanine or tryptophan ends this CDR3, so it is likely a read error. The J gene is TRBJ1-1, the V gene TRBV29-1, with unresolved D. Trimming stripped 5 bases from V and 5 bases from J, with 6 bases between. This CDR3 region has 10 residues. Germline loops: CDR1 SQVTM, CDR2 ANQGSEA. The CDR3 DNA reads TGCAGCGTTTCCCGGACTGAAGCTTTCCTT. Translating gives CSVSRTEAFL.

This clonotype was seen more than once but under ten times. The CDR3 DNA reads as TGTGCCAGCAGTTTCCACCGGGACAGAAATCAGCCCCAGCATTTT. Its translation is CASSFHRDRNQPQHF. This chain links TRBV6-6 with TRBJ1-5, with 7 positions matching TRBD1. From germline, CDR1 is MNHNY and CDR2 SVGAGI (reference sequence). V was pared by 4 bases and J by 4 bases, with 7 bases of the junction left unmatched. The length of the CDR3 is 15 residues.

The chain is built from TRBV27 and TRBJ2-3; tentatively, D is TRBD1 (5 bases). The CDR3 spans 15 residues. CDR1 MNHEY and CDR2 SMNVEV come from the germline V gene (reference sequence). V gave up 8 bases and J gave up 2 bases, with 17 bases separating them. In DNA form, the CDR3 reads TGTGCCAGCTCGAAAGGGGTAGCTTACACAGATACGCAGTATTTT. This encodes CASSKGVAYTDTQYF.

As for this clonotype: One end of the junction does not line up with germline, which may come from a read error. This rearrangement joins TRBV9 to TRBJ1-1, with a weak D call TRBD1 (6 bases). Germline lookup yields CDR1 SGDLS and CDR2 YYNGEE. This CDR3 spans 14 amino acids. CDR3 coding DNA: TGTGCCAGCAGCGTAGCTACTAGAGACAGGCCTCCTTCCTTT. Translated: CASSVATRDRPPSF.

The rearrangement joins TRBV5-1 to TRBJ2-3; 9 bases agree with TRBD2. The CDR3 has 16 residues. Germline trimming cut 0 bases from V and 2 bases from J; bases unmatched to any gene: 4. Germline V gene data show CDR1 as SGHRS and CDR2 as YFSETQ. For the CDR3, the DNA is TGCGCCAGCAGCTTGGAAGCGGGGGGTCCCACAGATACGCAGTATTTT. Encoded protein: CASSLEAGGPTDTQYF.

The chain employs TRBV6-5 and TRBJ1-3; D is unresolved. The ends were cut back, 0 bases at V and 8 bases at J, with 8 bases in the middle. This CDR3 has 13 residues. Germline V gene lookup returns CDR1 MNHEY and CDR2 SVGAGI. The CDR3, as DNA: TGTGCCAGCAGTTACTCAAGGGTACACACCATATATTTT. It encodes CASSYSRVHTIYF.

This clonotype was seen only a few times. J is TRBJ1-3 and V is TRBV29-1, with TRBD1 identical over 9 bases. Germline V gene sequence: CDR1 SQVTM, CDR2 ANQGSEA. J gave up 7 bases and V 6 bases, and 4 bases lay outside the gene matches. The CDR3 is 12 residues long. The CDR3 DNA reads as TGCAGCGTGGGACAGGGTGGGAACACCATATATTTT. This gives the protein CSVGQGGNTIYF.

In this sample, this clonotype turned up a few times. A much bigger clone sits one base away, suggesting this may be a read error. The rearrangement links TRBV7-4 to TRBJ2-1; 9 bases agree with TRBD2. Per the germline V gene, CDR1 is SGHVT and CDR2 is SQSDAQ. The J segment lost 0 bases and the V segment lost 8 bases, leaving 5 bases of the junction unmatched. This CDR3 has 15 amino acids. The CDR3 here is CASRFSGSSYNEQFF. CDR3 sequence (DNA): TGTGCCAGCCGTTTTAGCGGGAGCTCCTACAATGAGCAGTTCTTC.

The genes are TRBV24-1 and TRBJ2-3; D gene ambiguous. Germline V lookup: CDR1 KGHDR, CDR2 SFDVKD. CDR3 length equals 15 residues. V dropped 4 bases and J dropped 4 bases, with 14 bases sitting between them. The CDR3 sequence is CATSEALGRADTQYF. DNA of the CDR3: TGTGCCACCAGTGAAGCGCTGGGAAGAGCAGATACGCAGTATTTT.

In this sample, this clonotype turned up a few times. This chain connects TRBV7-9 to TRBJ2-5; TRBD2 agrees at 8 bases. The germline V gene encodes CDR1 SEHNR and CDR2 FQNEAQ (reference sequence). This CDR3 contains 15 residues. The ends lost 5 bases at V and 6 bases at J; junction bases unmatched: 11. DNA for the CDR3: TGTGCCAGCAGCCGTGGTGGCGGGGGGTTAAAGACCCAGTACTTC. Protein: CASSRGGGGLKTQYF.

The chain uses TRBV28 and TRBJ2-3, with a tentative D call TRBD2 (6 bases). Germline V lookup: CDR1 MDHEN, CDR2 SYDVKM. Trimming removed 8 bases at V and 9 bases at J, with 12 bases between. The CDR3 consists of 11 residues. CDR3 sequence reads: CASVVGGTQYF. The CDR3 DNA reads TGTGCCAGCGTAGTGGGGGGAACGCAGTATTTT. Complete variable domain (other parts from reference TRBV28 and TRBJ2-3): DVKVTQSSRYLVKRTGEKVFLECVQDMDHENMFWYRQDPGLGLRLIYFSYDVKMKEKGDIPEGYSVSREKKERFSLILESASTNQTSMYLCASVVGGTQYFGPGTRLTVL.

The table lists this clonotype with a few counts. This clone may be a read error of a much larger clone one base away. V usage is TRBV12-3 or TRBV12-4 and J usage is TRBJ2-3; D not resolved. The CDR3 sequence is 14 residues long. The CDR3 loop reads CAGSSTRGTDTQYF. CDR3 in DNA: TGTGCCGGCAGTTCCACCCGGGGCACAGATACGCAGTATTTT.

CDR3 protein: CASSPLTGVYGYTF. The DNA of the CDR3 is TGTGCCAGCAGCCCATTGACAGGGGTCTATGGCTACACCTTC. The V gene is TRBV9, the J gene TRBJ1-2, with TRBD1 matching over 8 bases. V dropped 4 bases and J dropped 4; count of bases not matched to a gene: 6. CDR1 is SGDLS, CDR2 YYNGEE, per germline. The CDR3 is 14 residues long.

This rearrangement joins TRBV5-1 to TRBJ2-1; TRBD2 matches at 9 bases. Germline V gives CDR1 SGHRS, CDR2 YFSETQ. The CDR3 totals 15 residues. Germline trimming cut 7 bases from V and 0 bases from J; bases unmatched to any gene: 5. CDR3 sequence: CASLQREVSYNEQFF. In DNA, the CDR3 is TGCGCCAGCTTACAGCGGGAGGTCTCCTACAATGAGCAGTTCTTC.

In its sample, this clonotype was seen a few times. The CDR3 DNA reads TGTGCCAGCAGCCTCTCGCCACTTGGCTACACCTTC. Residues: CASSLSPLGYTF. V gene TRBV13 combines with J gene TRBJ1-2, with D hard to call. V lost 5 bases, J lost 7 bases, and 11 bases lay in between. Looked up from germline, CDR1 is PRHDT and CDR2 is FYEKMQ (reference sequence). This CDR3 has 12 residues.

This clonotype occurred a few times. This sequence joins TRBV20-1 and TRBJ1-5, with a tentative D call TRBD1 (5 bases). The CDR3 totals 14 residues. CDR1 is DFQATT, CDR2 SNEGSKA, per germline (reference sequence). The V and J ends lost 6 bases and 0 bases respectively, with 12 bases between them. CDR3 region: CSAGTDYSNQPQHF. CDR3 sequence (DNA): TGCAGTGCGGGGACGGACTATAGCAATCAGCCCCAGCATTTT.

The CDR3 DNA follows: TGTGCCAGCAGTCGACGGACTAGAGGGAGTGGGTATACGCAGTATTTT. Its protein product is CASSRRTRGSGYTQYF. The chain links TRBV12-3 or TRBV12-4 to TRBJ2-3; 7 nucleotides agree with TRBD2. This CDR3 is 16 amino acids long. Unmatched junction bases numbered 15, after V lost 5 bases and J lost 7 bases.

This clonotype turned up a few times. A much larger clone sits a single nucleotide away, making a read error possible. The rearrangement links TRBV28 to TRBJ2-5; TRBD1 might be the D (6 bases). This CDR3 contains 14 residues. Germline loops: CDR1 MDHEN, CDR2 SYDVKM. V lost 7 bases, J lost 4 bases, and 16 bases lay in between. Here the CDR3 DNA reads TGTGCCAGCAATCCCCAACAGGGTGCAGAGACCCAGTACTTC. This translates into CASNPQQGAETQYF.

This clonotype was seen a handful of times. CDR3 sequence (DNA): TGCGCCAGCAGCCAGGACAGGGGGAGAGATTCACCCCTCCACTTT. Translation gives CASSQDRGRDSPLHF. The V and J genes are TRBV5-1 and TRBJ1-6; 10 bases agree with TRBD1. Germline CDR1 and CDR2: SGHRS and YFSETQ. The CDR3 length is 15 residues. The V gene end was trimmed by 4 bases and the J gene end by 8 bases; junction bases not matched to a gene: 6.

The table lists this clonotype with a count of one. The rearrangement uses TRBV6-5 and TRBJ1-6; D unresolved. The CDR3 covers 14 residues. V dropped 0 bases and J dropped 11 bases, with 11 bases sitting between them. Germline V gene data show CDR1 as MNHEY and CDR2 as SVGAGI. CDR3 amino acids: CASSYSNGRPPLHF. CDR3 sequence (DNA): TGTGCCAGCAGTTACTCGAACGGAAGGCCACCCCTCCACTTT.

This clonotype was recorded at least ten times. V and J are TRBV3-1 and TRBJ2-5, with D tentatively TRBD2 (5 bases). The last part of the DNA fits TRBJ2-1 better; the J call may be wrong. The CDR3 extends over 15 amino acids. Per the germline V gene, CDR1 is LGHDT and CDR2 is YNNKEL (reference sequence). This CDR3 reads CASSQTEQHRGEQFF. CDR3 DNA sequence: TGTGCCAGCAGCCAAACCGAACAACATCGCGGGGAGCAGTTCTTC.

CDR3 region: CASSLLGRGNIQYF. The CDR3 coding sequence is TGTGCCAGCAGTTTATTAGGGAGGGGAAACATTCAGTACTTC. The chain carries TRBV28 and TRBJ2-4, with TRBD2 matching 7 bases. This CDR3 spans 14 amino acids. With 1 base clipped from V and 6 bases from J, the junction kept 3 bases outside the gene matches. Germline CDR1 reads MDHEN; CDR2 reads SYDVKM.

The gene calls are TRBV12-3 or TRBV12-4 and TRBJ2-1; TRBD2 agrees at 8 bases. V was pared by 6 bases and J by 5 bases, with 9 bases of the junction left unmatched. This CDR3 has 15 amino acids. This CDR3 reads CASSLTSGLHNEQFF. The CDR3 DNA sequence: TGTGCCAGCAGCCTCACTAGCGGCCTCCACAATGAGCAGTTCTTC.

This clonotype has a handful of counts. The chain recombines TRBV5-1 with TRBJ2-7; 11 bases are a match to TRBD2. Per germline, CDR1 SGHRS and CDR2 YFSETQ. The CDR3 is 14 amino acids. Germline trimming cut 4 bases from V and 7 bases from J; bases unmatched to any gene: 7. CDR3 residues: CASSPLAGDGEQYV. Written as DNA, the CDR3 is TGCGCCAGCAGCCCACTAGCGGGAGACGGGGAGCAGTACGTC.

The gene calls are TRBV12-3 or TRBV12-4 and TRBJ2-4; TRBD2 might be the D (6 bases). The CDR3 has 15 residues. V gave up 3 bases and J gave up 0 bases, with 9 bases separating them. For the CDR3, the DNA is TGTGCCAGCAGTTTTGGGGGGATAGCCAAAAACATTCAGTACTTC. Translated: CASSFGGIAKNIQYF.

The V call is TRBV6-2 or TRBV6-3, the J call TRBJ2-5; 11 bases fit TRBD2. Germline values: CDR1 MNHEY, CDR2 SVGEGT. This CDR3 has 16 amino acids. V trimming: 5 bases; J trimming: 0 bases; junction bases outside the gene matches: 5. Here the CDR3 DNA reads TGTGCCAGCAGTACTTCTAGCGGGAGGTACCAAGAGACCCAGTACTTC. Its protein product is CASSTSSGRYQETQYF.

The table lists this clonotype with many counts. The chain is built from TRBV12-3 or TRBV12-4 and TRBJ2-1, with D maybe TRBD2 (6 bases). V lost 3 bases to trimming and J lost 10 bases, with 10 bases between them. There are 12 residues in the CDR3. The CDR3 nucleotides are TGTGCCAGCAGTTTGTCGGGGAGGGAGCAGTTCTTC. It translates to CASSLSGREQFF.